Sequencing of this T cell receptor beta chain was carried out in a study of cytomegalovirus exposure and HLA in healthy donors. About the study: Assignment to the Caucasian-associated ancestry cluster applied to approximately 80% of the approximately 400 genotyped donors.

General observations from the study: Near-uniform donor sequencing depth was presumed by presence/absence analyses. The study reported that TCR beta sequences accurately predicted HLA-A and HLA-B alleles in most subjects. Later on, a genetic analysis was performed. It linked a missense variant in DCLRE1C with V- and J-gene trimming of TCR beta.

Researchers ran the PCR with 60 Vbeta and 13 Jbeta primers. The assay was immunoSEQ multiplex PCR, and TCRdb's table has in-frame clones only and misses some. The table has roughly 70,000 clones, over 75% seen once. This CDR3 is built from 14 residues. The germline gives CDR1 SGHAT, CDR2 FQNNGV. The V end was cut by 4 bases, the J end by 2 bases, with 12 bases between. This clone has just one count. The target antigen is unknown. Sequencing input: PBMCs. V is TRBV11-2 and J is TRBJ2-7, with D perhaps matching TRBD1 (6 bases). The TCR originated in a woman younger than 45 in good health and CMV-seropositive. The CDR3 DNA reads TGTGCCAGCAGCTCCGCGGACAGAACCTACGAGCAGTACTTC. Protein: CASSSADRTYEQYF.